This TCR beta chain was retrieved from a study of cytomegalovirus exposure and HLA in healthy donors. This clone was detected only once. Its specificity is unknown. The CDR3 covers 14 residues. Trimming pared 4 bases from V and 4 bases from J, leaving 12 bases between. CDR1 and CDR2 (germline): LGHNA, YSLEER. General observations from the study: A few of the chains that were CMV-associated were confirmed in vitro to be specific for CMV antigens. Most TCR sequences were rare, but some public TCRs occurred in many donors. Reports showed the classifier diagnosing cytomegalovirus status with high specificity and sensitivity.

Using immunoSEQ multiplex PCR, the repertoire was profiled, and TCRdb retains in-frame clones only, with some absent. This table holds tens of thousands of clones, 80% to 95% found once. Input material: PBMCs. This receptor was identified in a man between 18 and 35 years old in good health and CMV-seronegative. J is TRBJ2-3 and V is TRBV4-3, with D unresolved. This CDR3 reads CASSLELAADTQYF. In DNA, the CDR3 is TGCGCCAGCAGCCTAGAGCTGGCCGCAGATACGCAGTATTTT.